Below, 29 T cell receptor beta chains from the same sample are listed, as sequenced in a study of blood T cell repertoires in COVID-19. Repertoires were generated with immunoSEQ multiplex PCR, while TCRdb's copy carries only in-frame clones and drops some. This repertoire shows 200,000 to 250,000 clones, around 90% found once; its top ten account for around 15%. The source material was PBMCs or T cells enriched from blood (not recorded which). The receptors come from a man aged 30-40 years who had been exposed to COVID-19.

The V and J genes are TRBV5-4 and TRBJ2-7, with 7 bases lining up with TRBD2. The CDR3 spans 13 residues. V trimming: 4 bases; J trimming: 10 bases; junction bases outside the gene matches: 11. Germline values: CDR1 SGHNT, CDR2 YYREEE (reference sequence). The CDR3 loop reads CASSPPGTTDQYF. The CDR3 nucleotides read TGTGCCAGCAGCCCCCCGGGGACTACGGATCAGTACTTC.

Here the CDR3 reads CASSLEGRGYNEQFF. The CDR3 DNA sequence: TGTGCCAGCAGCTTAGAGGGGCGGGGCTACAATGAGCAGTTCTTC. The genes are TRBV7-2 and TRBJ2-1, with D possibly TRBD2 on 6 matching bases. The CDR3 sequence is 15 residues long. Germline V CDR1 and CDR2: SGHTA, FQGNSA. Trimming removed 1 base at V and 3 bases at J, with 10 bases between.

The chain has TRBV9 and TRBJ2-4; maybe TRBD2 (6 bases). The CDR3 consists of 16 residues. The V gene's germline CDR1 is SGDLS and CDR2 YYNGEE. The ends were cut back, 0 bases at V and 0 bases at J, with 10 bases in the middle. The CDR3 coding sequence is TGTGCCAGCAGCGTAGGGGGAGGTATAGCCAAAAACATTCAGTACTTC. Translation: CASSVGGGIAKNIQYF. Looking up the rest from reference TRBV9 and TRBJ2-4 gives the full variable domain: DSGVTQTPKHLITATGQRVTLRCSPRSGDLSVYWYQQSLDQGLQFLIQYYNGEERAKGNILERFSAQQFPDLHSELNLSSLELGDSALYFCASSVGGGIAKNIQYFGAGTRLSVL.

The chain links TRBV5-1 to TRBJ2-7, with 11 bases lining up with TRBD1. The germline V gene has CDR1 SGHRS and CDR2 YFSETQ. Trimming removed 4 bases from V and 6 bases from J; junction bases left unmatched: 6. The CDR3 runs 14 residues. The CDR3 loop is CASSVSGTGGEQYF. DNA for the CDR3: TGCGCCAGCAGCGTATCCGGGACAGGGGGCGAGCAGTACTTC.

Concerning this clone itself: One end of the junction fails to match germline, which may point to a read error. The J gene is TRBJ1-1, the V gene TRBV3-1 (or the pseudogene TRBV3-2); D might be TRBD1 (5 bases). The CDR3 has 14 amino acids. CDR1 is LGHDT and CDR2 is YNNKEL in the germline V gene (reference sequence). The CDR3 region is CASSQAGMNPEAFF. Here the CDR3 DNA reads TGTGCCAGCAGCCAAGCAGGGATGAACCCTGAAGCTTTCTTT.

V is TRBV2 and J is TRBJ2-3; 12 positions agree with TRBD2. Germline loops: CDR1 SNHLY, CDR2 FYNNEI. The CDR3 totals 18 residues. With V trimmed by 7 bases and J by 2 bases, 13 bases remained unmatched. CDR3 in DNA: TGTGCCAGCACCAAAAGGGCTAGCGGGGGGGCCATCACAGATACGCAGTATTTT. It translates to CASTKRASGGAITDTQYF.

The sample holds one count of this clone. The chain recombines TRBV10-3 with TRBJ2-3, with 7 positions matching TRBD2. This CDR3 is 16 amino acids long. V lost 11 bases, J lost 3 bases, and 17 bases stayed unmatched. The germline V gene has CDR1 ENHRY and CDR2 SYGVKD. CDR3 DNA sequence: TGTGCCGCCGCCCGGGGGGAGGGAGTAGGTACAGATACGCAGTATTTT. Translation gives CAAARGEGVGTDTQYF.

J is TRBJ2-7 and V is TRBV2, with TRBD1 matching over 7 bases. V dropped 4 bases and J dropped 6; count of bases not matched to a gene: 6. In germline, CDR1 is SNHLY, CDR2 FYNNEI. The CDR3 length is 13 residues. CDR3 sequence (DNA): TGTGCCAGCAGTGCTAAGACAGGGCTCGAGCAGTACTTC. This gives the protein CASSAKTGLEQYF.

This rearrangement joins TRBV4-3 to TRBJ1-1; D is undetermined. The CDR3 is made up of 15 amino acids. Germline CDR1 LGHNA, CDR2 YSLEER. V was trimmed by 0 bases and J by 10 bases, leaving 18 bases between them. The CDR3 nucleotides read TGCGCCAGCAGCCAAGATCGCCCCCCGATGGAGAGAGCTTTCTTT. Translated, it gives CASSQDRPPMERAFF.

The gene calls are TRBV3-1 (or the pseudogene TRBV3-2) and TRBJ2-3; TRBD2 aligns across 9 bases. The V and J ends lost 6 bases and 4 bases, in that order; junction bases with no gene match: 11. CDR1 is LGHDT, CDR2 YNNKEL, per germline (reference sequence). This CDR3 comprises 16 residues. The CDR3 reads CASRPASAGGPDTQYF. CDR3 coding DNA: TGTGCCAGCAGACCGGCCTCAGCGGGGGGCCCAGATACGCAGTATTTT.

V gene TRBV7-9 combines with J gene TRBJ2-1, with D possibly matching TRBD2 (5 bases). CDR1 SEHNR and CDR2 FQNEAQ come from the germline V gene (reference sequence). Deletions cut 4 bases from V and 7 bases from J, with 11 bases between. There are 13 residues in the CDR3. The CDR3 reads CASSSGWGNEQFF. The CDR3 bases are TGTGCCAGCAGCTCGGGATGGGGAAATGAGCAGTTCTTC.

This clone appeared once. The V and J genes are TRBV7-8 and TRBJ2-1, with D possibly TRBD2 on 7 matching bases. The V end lost 2 bases, the J end lost 2 bases, and 10 bases lay between the germline ends. Germline V gives CDR1 SGHVS, CDR2 FQNEAQ. The CDR3 is 15 amino acids. CDR3 DNA sequence: TGTGCCAGCAGCTTACGGGGGGCAGCCTACAATGAGCAGTTCTTC. This sequence encodes CASSLRGAAYNEQFF. Supplemented by reference TRBV7-8 and TRBJ2-1, the full variable domain reads GAGVSQSPRYKVAKRGQDVALRCDPISGHVSLFWYQQALGQGPEFLTYFQNEAQLDKSGLPSDRFFAERPEGSVSTLKIQRTQQEDSAVYLCASSLRGAAYNEQFFGPGTRLTVL.

This clone has more than one count but fewer than ten. The V and J genes are TRBV9 and TRBJ2-2; D remains unclear. V lost 1 base to trimming and J lost 4 bases, with 5 bases between them. This CDR3 comprises 13 residues. In germline, CDR1 is SGDLS, CDR2 YYNGEE. CDR3 protein: CASSVSFTGELFF. The CDR3 DNA is TGTGCCAGCAGCGTATCATTCACCGGGGAGCTGTTTTTT.

This clone has just one count. J is TRBJ2-1 and V is TRBV29-1, with D possibly being TRBD1 (6 bases). CDR1 is SQVTM and CDR2 is ANQGSEA in the germline V gene. This CDR3 region has 13 residues. The germline V and J ends were trimmed by 3 bases and 2 bases, with 8 bases remaining between them. The CDR3 protein is CSVDRGTYNEQFF. DNA of the CDR3: TGCAGCGTTGACAGGGGCACCTACAATGAGCAGTTCTTC.

The J gene is TRBJ2-3, the V gene TRBV7-9, with D maybe TRBD1 (5 bases). The CDR3 loop spans 16 amino acids. The V end lost 3 bases, the J end lost 3 bases, and 16 bases lay between the germline ends. Germline assignment: CDR1 SEHNR and CDR2 FQNEAQ (reference sequence). In nucleotides, the CDR3 is TGTGCCAGCAGCTTTTTCGTCCAGGACAAAACAGATACGCAGTATTTT. This codes for CASSFFVQDKTDTQYF.

The chain links TRBV7-2 to TRBJ2-3; 11 nucleotides align to TRBD2. The CDR3 consists of 15 residues. Germline CDR1 reads SGHTA; CDR2 reads FQGNSA. Losses at the gene ends were 5 bases for V and 10 bases for J; bases not matched to a gene: 11. This CDR3 is CASSQSTSGAGAQYF. In DNA form, the CDR3 reads TGTGCCAGCAGCCAGTCGACTAGCGGGGCCGGGGCGCAGTATTTT.

The chain combines TRBV7-9 with TRBJ2-2; D possibly corresponds to TRBD1 (6 bases). The V end was cut by 7 bases, the J end by 0 bases, with 12 bases between. The CDR3 loop spans 15 amino acids. Germline-derived CDR1 and CDR2 are SEHNR and FQNEAQ (reference sequence). As DNA, the CDR3 is TGTGCCAGCACATTGACAGGCTCGAACACCGGGGAGCTGTTTTTT. This codes for CASTLTGSNTGELFF.

The rearrangement uses TRBV18 and TRBJ2-7; D possibly corresponds to TRBD2 (5 bases). The ends were cut back, 6 bases at V and 0 bases at J, with 12 bases in the middle. Looked up from germline, CDR1 is KGHSH and CDR2 is LQKENI. The CDR3 extends over 14 amino acids. CDR3 DNA: TGTGCCAGCTCGACTACTCAGGACTCCTACGAGCAGTACTTC. This gives the protein CASSTTQDSYEQYF.

V and J are TRBV6-5 and TRBJ2-3; D remains ambiguous. The CDR3 totals 15 residues. V gave up 5 bases and J gave up 2 bases, with 14 bases separating them. CDR1 is MNHEY, CDR2 SVGAGI, per germline. Written as DNA, the CDR3 is TGTGCCAGCAGTCGCCGAGTTCTTGACACAGATACGCAGTATTTT. This sequence encodes CASSRRVLDTDTQYF.

This clone was picked up a small number of times. V gene TRBV6-2 or TRBV6-3 combines with J gene TRBJ2-7; D unclear. Germline V gives CDR1 MNHEY, CDR2 SVGEGT. The length of the CDR3 is 14 residues. Trimming pared 2 bases from V and 2 bases from J, leaving 10 bases between. CDR3 nucleotides: TGTGCCAGCAGTTACGTGACACTGACCTACGAGCAGTACTTC. Amino acid sequence: CASSYVTLTYEQYF.

The chain couples TRBV12-2 to TRBJ2-3; the DNA was not used to check the table's D call, TRBD2. TRBV12-2 is a documented pseudogene. The CDR3 is 18 amino acids. The CDR3 here is CASRSVTSGGPSLITQYF. In DNA form, the CDR3 reads TGTGCAAGTCGTTCGGTGACTAGCGGGGGGCCCTCGTTGATTACGCAGTATTTT.

The chain links TRBV19 to TRBJ1-2; TRBD1 matches 9 bases. J was trimmed by 4 bases and V by 4 bases; bases with no gene match: 7. CDR3 length: 15 residues. From germline, CDR1 is LNHDA and CDR2 SQIVND (reference sequence). Here the CDR3 reads CASSTNRQGGYGYTF. In DNA form, the CDR3 reads TGTGCCAGTAGTACTAACAGACAGGGGGGCTATGGCTACACCTTC.

The chain joins TRBV5-1 to TRBJ2-3, with a weak D call TRBD2 (5 bases). V lost 0 bases and J lost 0, with 8 bases in between. Per the germline V gene, CDR1 is SGHRS and CDR2 is YFSETQ. The CDR3 has 15 amino acids. CDR3 DNA sequence: TGCGCCAGCAGCTTGGCGGGGAGTAGCACAGATACGCAGTATTTT. It is translated as CASSLAGSSTDTQYF.

The chain is built from TRBV27 and TRBJ1-2; a possible D gene is TRBD1 (5 bases). Germline V CDR1 and CDR2: MNHEY, SMNVEV (reference sequence). This CDR3 has 13 amino acids. Trimming cost V 3 bases and J 4 bases, with 9 bases left between them. This CDR3 is CASSFMGGYGYTF. The CDR3 DNA sequence: TGTGCCAGCAGTTTTATGGGGGGCTATGGCTACACCTTC.

The chain carries TRBV5-1 and TRBJ2-3, with 12 nucleotides matching TRBD2. The germline V gene encodes CDR1 SGHRS and CDR2 YFSETQ. The CDR3 runs 16 residues. With V trimmed by 2 bases and J by 4 bases, 5 bases remained unmatched. This CDR3 reads CASSFVASGGADTQYF. The CDR3 nucleotides are TGCGCCAGCAGCTTTGTGGCTAGCGGGGGGGCAGATACGCAGTATTTT. Based on the CDR3 plus reference TRBV5-1 and TRBJ2-3, the full variable domain is KAGVTQTPRYLIKTRGQQVTLSCSPISGHRSVSWYQQTPGQGLQFLFEYFSETQRNKGNFPGRFSGRQFSNSRSEMNVSTLELGDSALYLCASSFVASGGADTQYFGPGTRLTVL.

The chain joins TRBV4-3 to TRBJ1-3; D is ambiguous. This CDR3 region has 17 residues. Germline CDR1 LGHNA, CDR2 YSLEER. V was shortened by 3 bases and J by 0 bases, with 15 bases between the two germline ends. The CDR3 spells CASSQTRYTHSGNTIYF. CDR3 DNA sequence: TGCGCCAGCAGCCAGACTCGGTACACCCACTCTGGAAACACCATATATTTT.

This chain uses TRBV6-2 or TRBV6-3 with TRBJ2-3; D possibly corresponds to TRBD2 (7 bases). The germline V gene encodes CDR1 MNHEY and CDR2 SVGEGT. CDR3 size: 15 residues. Trimming cost V 2 bases and J 11 bases, with 20 bases left between them. CDR3 in DNA: TGTGCCAGCAGTTACGCGGGGGCCCTTACCCAGGGGCAGTATTTT. The encoded protein is CASSYAGALTQGQYF.

The chain uses TRBV12-1 and TRBJ2-7; TRBD2 is the table's D call and was not checked against the DNA. TRBV12-1 is deemed a pseudogene. CDR3 size: 15 residues. CDR3 amino acids: CASSLSGILSYEQYF. CDR3 nucleotide sequence: TGTGCCAGCAGCTTATCCGGGATCCTTTCCTACGAGCAGTACTTC.

The V gene is TRBV3-1 (or the pseudogene TRBV3-2), the J gene TRBJ1-2; TRBD1 is a possible D gene (6 bases). The CDR3 covers 15 residues. Germline CDR1 is LGHDT and CDR2 is YNNKEL (reference sequence). Trimming pared 1 base from V and 4 bases from J, leaving 13 bases between. In DNA form, the CDR3 reads TGTGCCAGCAGCCAAGTTCCGACGACAGGCTATGGCTACACCTTC. Protein: CASSQVPTTGYGYTF.